This TCR beta chain was documented in a study of T cells in Graves' hyperthyroidism and ophthalmopathy. Study outcomes and limitations: By a 13 V-J model, ophthalmopathy was set apart from stable hyperthyroidism.

No ophthalmopathy progression within 18 months constituted stable Graves' hyperthyroidism. A roughly 10 ml volume of fresh peripheral blood provided the PBMCs. As concerns this clonotype: Its antigen remains unidentified. At one of its ends the junction is not consistent with the germline gene, which may arise from a read error.

Template material for amplifying TCR beta CDR3 regions consisted of RNA transcripts. During a first-round RT-PCR of the TCR CDR3, the HTBI primer set was used. TCRdb recomputed calls from the multiplex PCR reads with MiXCR, one row per CDR3 protein. The sample carries some 500,000 distinct CDR3 sequences, around an eighth recorded once. The TCR was taken from a woman younger than 30 with Graves' hyperthyroidism. Specimen: blood.

The CDR3 loop is CACSLRPNGGTEAFF. In DNA, the CDR3 is TGTGCCTGCAGTCTAAGGCCGAACGGGGGCACTGAAGCTTTCTTT. The rearrangement joins TRBV6-1 to TRBJ1-1, with D maybe TRBD1 (5 bases). CDR3 length: 15 amino acids. Germline loops: CDR1 MNHNS, CDR2 SASEGT.